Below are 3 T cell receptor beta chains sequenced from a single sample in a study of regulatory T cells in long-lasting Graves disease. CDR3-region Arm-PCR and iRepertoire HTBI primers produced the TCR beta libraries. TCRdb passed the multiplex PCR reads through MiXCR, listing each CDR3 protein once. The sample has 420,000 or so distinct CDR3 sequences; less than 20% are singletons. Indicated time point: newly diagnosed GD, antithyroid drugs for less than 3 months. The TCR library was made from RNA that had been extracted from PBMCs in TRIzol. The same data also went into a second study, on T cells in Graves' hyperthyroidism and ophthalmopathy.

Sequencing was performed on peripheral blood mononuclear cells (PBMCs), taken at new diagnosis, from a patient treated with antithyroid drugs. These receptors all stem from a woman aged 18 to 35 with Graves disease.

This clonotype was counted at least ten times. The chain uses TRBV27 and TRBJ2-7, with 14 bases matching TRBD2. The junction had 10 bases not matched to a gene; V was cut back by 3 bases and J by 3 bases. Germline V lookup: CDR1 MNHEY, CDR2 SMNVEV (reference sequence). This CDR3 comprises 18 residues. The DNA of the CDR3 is TGTGCCAGCAGTTTGAGGAGACGGACTAGCGGGAGGTTCTACGAGCAGTACTTC. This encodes CASSLRRRTSGRFYEQYF.

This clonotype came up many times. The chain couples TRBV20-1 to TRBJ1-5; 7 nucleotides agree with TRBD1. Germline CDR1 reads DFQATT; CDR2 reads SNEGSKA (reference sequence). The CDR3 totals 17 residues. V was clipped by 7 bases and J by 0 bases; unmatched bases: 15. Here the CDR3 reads CSVGGVPGTASNQPQHF. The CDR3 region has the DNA TGCAGTGTTGGGGGTGTTCCCGGGACAGCTAGCAATCAGCCCCAGCATTTT.

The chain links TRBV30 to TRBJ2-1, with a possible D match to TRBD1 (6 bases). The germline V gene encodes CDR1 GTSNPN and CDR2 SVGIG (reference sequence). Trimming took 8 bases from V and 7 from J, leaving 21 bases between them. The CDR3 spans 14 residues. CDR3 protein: CAGTPRDILNEQFF. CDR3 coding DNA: TGTGCCGGGACCCCTCGGGACATACTAAATGAGCAGTTCTTC.